This TCR beta chain was recovered during a study of CD8+CD57+ T cells in acquired aplastic anemia. Background on the study: DNA from sorted CD4+ and CD8+ cells averaged approximately 3.5 ug. Healthy-donor CD4+ cells averaged around 10 million reads.

This clonotype occurred many times. Its antigen is unknown. The template for TCR beta VDJ and CDR3 sequence profiling was genomic DNA. TCRdb re-called the reads through MiXCR, storing one row per CDR3 protein. The data show around 130,000 distinct CDR3 sequences, about 46% seen once. CDR1 is LGHNA, CDR2 YNFKEQ, per germline. Germline trimming cut 0 bases from V and 1 base from J; bases unmatched to any gene: 3. The CDR3 spans 16 residues. Notes on the study in general: Patients versus controls showed no significant CD8+ Simpson's diversity difference.

The V and J genes are TRBV4-2 and TRBJ2-3; 8 bases map to TRBD2. This receptor was identified in a human donor in good health, serving as a control. Sequencing was done on a sample of sorted CD4+, CD8+, or CD8+CD57+ T cells (not recorded which) from PBMCs. This CDR3 reads CASSQDNSGGTDTQYF. In nucleotides, the CDR3 is TGTGCCAGCAGCCAAGATAATAGCGGGGGCACAGATACGCAGTATTTT.